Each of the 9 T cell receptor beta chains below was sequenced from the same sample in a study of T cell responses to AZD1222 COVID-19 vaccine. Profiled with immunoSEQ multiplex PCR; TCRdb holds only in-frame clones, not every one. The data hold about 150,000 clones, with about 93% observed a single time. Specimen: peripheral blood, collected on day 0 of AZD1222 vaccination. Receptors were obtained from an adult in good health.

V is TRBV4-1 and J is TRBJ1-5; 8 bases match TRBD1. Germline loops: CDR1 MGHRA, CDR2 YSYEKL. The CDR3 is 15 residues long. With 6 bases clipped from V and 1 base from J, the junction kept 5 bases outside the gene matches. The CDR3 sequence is CASSTRQGSNQPQHF. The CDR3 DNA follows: TGCGCCAGCAGTACCCGACAGGGGAGCAATCAGCCCCAGCATTTT.

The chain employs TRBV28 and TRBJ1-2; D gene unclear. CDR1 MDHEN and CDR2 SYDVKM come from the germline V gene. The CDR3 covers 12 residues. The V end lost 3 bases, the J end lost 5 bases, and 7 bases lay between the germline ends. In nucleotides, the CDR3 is TGTGCCAGCAGTTTGGGAGGATATGGCTACACCTTC. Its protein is CASSLGGYGYTF.

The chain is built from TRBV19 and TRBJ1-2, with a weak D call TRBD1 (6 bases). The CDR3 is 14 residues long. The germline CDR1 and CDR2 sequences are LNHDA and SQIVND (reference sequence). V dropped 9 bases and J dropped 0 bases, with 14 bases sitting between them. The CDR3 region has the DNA TGTGCCAGCGCCCGGACAGCAACTAACTATGGCTACACCTTC. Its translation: CASARTATNYGYTF.

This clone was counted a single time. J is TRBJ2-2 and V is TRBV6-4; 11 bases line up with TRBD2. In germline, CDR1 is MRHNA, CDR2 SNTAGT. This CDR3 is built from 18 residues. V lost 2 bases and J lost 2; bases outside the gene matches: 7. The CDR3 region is CASSDTILAGGNTGELFF. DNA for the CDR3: TGTGCCAGCAGTGACACAATCCTAGCGGGAGGTAACACCGGGGAGCTGTTTTTT.

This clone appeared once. CDR3 sequence (DNA): TGTGCCAGCAGTTCCCCCACAGATACGCAGTATTTT. Protein: CASSSPTDTQYF. The V call is TRBV28, the J call TRBJ2-3, with unresolved D. Trimming removed 4 bases at V and 2 bases at J, with 4 bases between. CDR3 length equals 12 residues. The germline CDR1 and CDR2 sequences are MDHEN and SYDVKM.

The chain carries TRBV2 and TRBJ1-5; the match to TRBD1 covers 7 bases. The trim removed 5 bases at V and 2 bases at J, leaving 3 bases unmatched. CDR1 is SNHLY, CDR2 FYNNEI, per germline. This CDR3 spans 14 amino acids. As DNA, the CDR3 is TGTGCCAGCAGTAGGACAGGACGCAATCAGCCCCAGCATTTT. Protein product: CASSRTGRNQPQHF.

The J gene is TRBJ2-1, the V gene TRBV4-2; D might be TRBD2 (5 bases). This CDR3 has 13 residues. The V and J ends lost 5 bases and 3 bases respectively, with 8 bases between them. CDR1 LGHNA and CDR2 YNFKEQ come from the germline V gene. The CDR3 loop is CASSERGYNEQFF. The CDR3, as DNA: TGTGCCAGCAGCGAACGGGGCTACAATGAGCAGTTCTTC.

CDR3 loop: CASSLFGTSGFSTDTQYF. CDR3 nucleotides: TGTGCCAGCAGTTTATTCGGGACTAGCGGATTTAGCACAGATACGCAGTATTTT. The rearrangement links TRBV27 to TRBJ2-3, with 11 bases fitting TRBD2. The germline V gene has CDR1 MNHEY and CDR2 SMNVEV (reference sequence). V trimming: 1 base; J trimming: 0 bases; junction bases outside the gene matches: 6. This CDR3 contains 18 residues.

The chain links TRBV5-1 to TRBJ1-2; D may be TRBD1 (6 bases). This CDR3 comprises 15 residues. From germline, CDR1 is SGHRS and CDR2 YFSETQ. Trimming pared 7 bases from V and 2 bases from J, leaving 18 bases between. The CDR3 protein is CASSPGGTLNYGYTF. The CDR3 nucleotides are TGCGCCAGCTCCCCCGGGGGGACATTAAACTATGGCTACACCTTC.